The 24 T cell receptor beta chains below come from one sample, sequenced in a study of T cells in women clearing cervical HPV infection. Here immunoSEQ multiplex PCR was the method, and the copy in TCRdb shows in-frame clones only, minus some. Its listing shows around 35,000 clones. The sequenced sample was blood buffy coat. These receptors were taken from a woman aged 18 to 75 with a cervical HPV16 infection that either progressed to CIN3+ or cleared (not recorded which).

The CDR3 sequence: CASTEGGQPTDTQYF. The CDR3 bases that were read are TGTGCCAGCACAGAGGGGGGACAGCCCACAGATACG. J is TRBJ2-3 and V is TRBV2; TRBD1 might be the D (7 bases). The read finishes 3 residues shy of the CDR3 end, and the germline J gene is used to complete it. There are 15 residues in the CDR3. Trimming stripped 7 bases from V and 2 bases from J, with 16 bases between. Germline CDR1 and CDR2: SNHLY and FYNNEI.

CDR3: CASSLARRLAFF. CDR3 DNA (partial): TGTGCCAGCAGCTTAGCGCGTCGATTA. The chain couples TRBV7-2 to TRBJ1-1; D ambiguous. The read is 3 residues too short to cover the CDR3 end, so that end is filled in from the germline J gene. This CDR3 region has 12 residues. Germline V gene lookup returns CDR1 SGHTA and CDR2 FQGNSA. Drawing the rest from reference TRBV7-2 and TRBJ1-1, the complete variable domain is GAGVSQSPSNKVTEKGKDVELRCDPISGHTALYWYRQSLGQGLEFLIYFQGNSAPDKSGLPSDRFSAERTGGSVSTLTIQRTQQEDSAVYLCASSLARRLAFFGQGTRLTVV.

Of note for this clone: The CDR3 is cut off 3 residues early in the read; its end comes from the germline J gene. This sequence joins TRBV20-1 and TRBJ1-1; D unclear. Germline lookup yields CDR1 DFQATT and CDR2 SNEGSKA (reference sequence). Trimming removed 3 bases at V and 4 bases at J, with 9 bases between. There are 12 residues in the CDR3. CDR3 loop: CSARTPGTEAFF. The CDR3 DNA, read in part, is TGCAGTGCTAGGACCCCAGGCACTGAA.

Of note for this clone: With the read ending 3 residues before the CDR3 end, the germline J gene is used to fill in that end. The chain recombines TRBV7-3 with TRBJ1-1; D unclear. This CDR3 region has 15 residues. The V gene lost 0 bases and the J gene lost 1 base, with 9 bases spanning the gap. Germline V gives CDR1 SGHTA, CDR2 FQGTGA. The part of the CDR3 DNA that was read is TGTGCCAGCAGCTTAACGGGCAGCTCGAACACTGAA. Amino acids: CASSLTGSSNTE. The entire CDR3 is CASSLTGSSNTEAFF. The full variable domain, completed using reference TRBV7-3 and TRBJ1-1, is GAGVSQTPSNKVTEKGKYVELRCDPISGHTALYWYRQSLGQGPEFLIYFQGTGAADDSGLPNDRFFAVRPEGSVSTLKIQRTERGDSAVYLCASSLTGSSNTEAFFGQGTRLTVV.

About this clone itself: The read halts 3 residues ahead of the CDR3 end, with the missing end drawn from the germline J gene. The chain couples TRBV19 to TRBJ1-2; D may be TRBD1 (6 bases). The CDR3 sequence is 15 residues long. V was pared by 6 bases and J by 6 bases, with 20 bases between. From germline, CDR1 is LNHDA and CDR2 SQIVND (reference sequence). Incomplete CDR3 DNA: TGTGCCAGTAGAAATCCTTTACAGGGAAGGGATGGC. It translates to CASRNPLQGRDG. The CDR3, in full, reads CASRNPLQGRDGYTF. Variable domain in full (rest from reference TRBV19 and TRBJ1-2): DGGITQSPKYLFRKEGQNVTLSCEQNLNHDAMYWYRQDPGQGLRLIYYSQIVNDFQKGDIAEGYSVSREKKESFPLTVTSAQKNPTAFYLCASRNPLQGRDGYTFGSGTRLTVV.

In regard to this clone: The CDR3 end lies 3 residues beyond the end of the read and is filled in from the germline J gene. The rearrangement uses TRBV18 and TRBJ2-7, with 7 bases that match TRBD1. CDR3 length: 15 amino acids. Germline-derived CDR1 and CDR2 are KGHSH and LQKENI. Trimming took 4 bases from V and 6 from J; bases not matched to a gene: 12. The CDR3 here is CASSLSRTGKGEQYF. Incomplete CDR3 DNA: TGTGCCAGCTCACTTTCGCGGACAGGAAAGGGCGAG.

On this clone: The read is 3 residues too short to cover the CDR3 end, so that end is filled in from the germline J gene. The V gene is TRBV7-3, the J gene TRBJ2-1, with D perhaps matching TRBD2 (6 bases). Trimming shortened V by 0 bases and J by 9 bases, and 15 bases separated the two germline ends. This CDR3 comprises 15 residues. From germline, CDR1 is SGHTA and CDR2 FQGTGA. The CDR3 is CASSLTSAGTGEQFF. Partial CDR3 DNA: TGTGCCAGCAGCTTAACTAGCGCGGGAACGGGTGAG. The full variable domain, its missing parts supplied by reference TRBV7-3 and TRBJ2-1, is GAGVSQTPSNKVTEKGKYVELRCDPISGHTALYWYRQSLGQGPEFLIYFQGTGAADDSGLPNDRFFAVRPEGSVSTLKIQRTERGDSAVYLCASSLTSAGTGEQFFGPGTRLTVL.

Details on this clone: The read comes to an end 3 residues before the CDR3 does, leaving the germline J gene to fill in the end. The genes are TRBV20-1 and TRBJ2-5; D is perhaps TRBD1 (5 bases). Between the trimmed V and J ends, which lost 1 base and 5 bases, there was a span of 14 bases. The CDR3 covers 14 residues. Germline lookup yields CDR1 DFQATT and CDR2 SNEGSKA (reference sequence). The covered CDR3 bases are TGCAGTGCTAGAGTACAGGAAGGTTCGGAGACC. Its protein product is CSARVQEGSET. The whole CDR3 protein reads CSARVQEGSETQYF.

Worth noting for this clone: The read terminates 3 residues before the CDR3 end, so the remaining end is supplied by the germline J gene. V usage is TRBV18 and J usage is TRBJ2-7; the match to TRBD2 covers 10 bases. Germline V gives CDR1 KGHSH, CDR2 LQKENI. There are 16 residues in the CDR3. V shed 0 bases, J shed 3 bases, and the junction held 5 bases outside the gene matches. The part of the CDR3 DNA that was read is TGTGCCAGCTCACCACCGAGCGGGGGGGCAGGCTACGAG. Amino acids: CASSPPSGGAGYE. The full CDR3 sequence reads CASSPPSGGAGYEQYF.

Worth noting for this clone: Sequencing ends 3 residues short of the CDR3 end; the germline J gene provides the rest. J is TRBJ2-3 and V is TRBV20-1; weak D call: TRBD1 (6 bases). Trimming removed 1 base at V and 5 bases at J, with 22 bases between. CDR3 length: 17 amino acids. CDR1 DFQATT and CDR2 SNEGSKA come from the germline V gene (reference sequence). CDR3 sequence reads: CSARVPIQGFVKDTQYF. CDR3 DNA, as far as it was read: TGCAGTGCTAGAGTCCCCATACAGGGTTTCGTTAAAGATACG.

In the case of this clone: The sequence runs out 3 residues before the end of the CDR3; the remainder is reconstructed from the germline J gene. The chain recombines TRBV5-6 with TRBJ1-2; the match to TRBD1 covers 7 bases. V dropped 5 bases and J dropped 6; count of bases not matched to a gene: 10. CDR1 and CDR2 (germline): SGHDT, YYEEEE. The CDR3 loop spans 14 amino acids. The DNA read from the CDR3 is TGTGCCAGCAGGTACAGGGAAGGGGGCCATGGC. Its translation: CASRYREGGHG. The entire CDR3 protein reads CASRYREGGHGYTF.

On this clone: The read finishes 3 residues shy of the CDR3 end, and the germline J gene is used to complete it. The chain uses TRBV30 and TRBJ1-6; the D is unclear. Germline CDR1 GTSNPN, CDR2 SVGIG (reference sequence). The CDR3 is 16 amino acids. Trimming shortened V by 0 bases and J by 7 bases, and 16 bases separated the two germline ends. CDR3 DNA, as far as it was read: TGTGCCTGGAGTGTAAAGGGTCCATCGGGGAATTCACCC. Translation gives CAWSVKGPSGNSP. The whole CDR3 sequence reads CAWSVKGPSGNSPLHF.

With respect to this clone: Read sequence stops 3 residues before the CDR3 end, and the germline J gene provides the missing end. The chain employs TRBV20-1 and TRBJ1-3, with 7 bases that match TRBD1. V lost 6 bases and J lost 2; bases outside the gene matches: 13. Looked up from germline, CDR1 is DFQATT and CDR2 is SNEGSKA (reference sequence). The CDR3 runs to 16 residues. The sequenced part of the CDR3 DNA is TGCAGTGCCCCCTACAAGACAGGGTCAACTGGAAACACC. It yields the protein CSAPYKTGSTGNT. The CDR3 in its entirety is CSAPYKTGSTGNTIYF.

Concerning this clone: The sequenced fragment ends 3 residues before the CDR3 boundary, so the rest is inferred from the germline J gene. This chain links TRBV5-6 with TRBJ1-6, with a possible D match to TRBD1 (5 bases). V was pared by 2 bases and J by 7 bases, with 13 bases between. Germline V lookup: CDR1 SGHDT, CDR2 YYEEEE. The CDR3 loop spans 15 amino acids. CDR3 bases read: TGTGCCAGCAGCTTCGGTGAACAGGCCAATTCACCC. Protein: CASSFGEQANSP. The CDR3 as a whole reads CASSFGEQANSPLHF.

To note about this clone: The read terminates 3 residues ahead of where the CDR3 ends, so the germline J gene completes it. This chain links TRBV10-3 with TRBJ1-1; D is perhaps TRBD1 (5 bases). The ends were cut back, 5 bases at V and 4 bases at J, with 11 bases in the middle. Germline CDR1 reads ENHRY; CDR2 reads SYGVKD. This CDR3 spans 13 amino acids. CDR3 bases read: TGTGCCATCAGTCCACGGGGGGGCACTGAA. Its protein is CAISPRGGTE. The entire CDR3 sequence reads CAISPRGGTEAFF.

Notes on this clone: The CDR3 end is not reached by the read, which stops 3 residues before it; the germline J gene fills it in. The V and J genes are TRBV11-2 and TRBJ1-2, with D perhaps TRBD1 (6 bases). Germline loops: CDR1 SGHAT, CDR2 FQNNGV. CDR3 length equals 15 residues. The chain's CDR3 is CASSLNQGQSEGYTF. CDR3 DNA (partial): TGTGCCAGCAGCCTAAATCAGGGACAATCGGAGGGC. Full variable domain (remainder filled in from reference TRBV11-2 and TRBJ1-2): EAGVAQSPRYKIIEKRQSVAFWCNPISGHATLYWYQQILGQGPKLLIQFQNNGVVDDSQLPKDRFSAERLKGVDSTLKIQPAKLEDSAVYLCASSLNQGQSEGYTFGSGTRLTVV.

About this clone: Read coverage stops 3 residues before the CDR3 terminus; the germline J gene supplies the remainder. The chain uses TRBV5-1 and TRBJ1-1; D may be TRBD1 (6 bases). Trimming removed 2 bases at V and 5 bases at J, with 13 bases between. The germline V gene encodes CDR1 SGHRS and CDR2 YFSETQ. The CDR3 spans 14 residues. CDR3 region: CASSLGWTATEAFF. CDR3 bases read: TGCGCCAGCAGCTTAGGTTGGACAGCAACTGAA.

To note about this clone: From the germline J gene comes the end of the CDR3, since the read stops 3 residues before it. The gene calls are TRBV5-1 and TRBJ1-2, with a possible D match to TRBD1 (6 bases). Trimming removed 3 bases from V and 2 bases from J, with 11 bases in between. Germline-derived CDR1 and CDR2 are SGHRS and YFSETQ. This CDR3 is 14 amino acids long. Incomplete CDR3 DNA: TGCGCCAGCAGCTCTCTGACAGGAAACTATGGC. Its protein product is CASSSLTGNYG. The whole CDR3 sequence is CASSSLTGNYGYTF.

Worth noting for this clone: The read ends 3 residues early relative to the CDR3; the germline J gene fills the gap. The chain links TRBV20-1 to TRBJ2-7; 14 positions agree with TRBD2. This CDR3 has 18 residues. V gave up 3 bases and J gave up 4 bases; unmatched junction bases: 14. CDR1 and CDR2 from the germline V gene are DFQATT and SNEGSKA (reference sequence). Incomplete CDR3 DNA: TGCAGTGCTAGCCCGGGACTAGCGGGAGTCAGTTCTCCGTACGAG. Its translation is CSASPGLAGVSSPYE. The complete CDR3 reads CSASPGLAGVSSPYEQYF.

CDR3 residues: CASSPPATYEQYF. The CDR3 bases that were read are TGTGCCAGCTCACCACCAGCAACCTACGAG. The chain couples TRBV18 to TRBJ2-7; D is ambiguous. Read sequence stops 3 residues before the CDR3 end, and the germline J gene provides the missing end. This CDR3 region has 13 residues. Per the germline V gene, CDR1 is KGHSH and CDR2 is LQKENI. V was shortened by 0 bases and J by 2 bases, with 5 bases between the two germline ends.

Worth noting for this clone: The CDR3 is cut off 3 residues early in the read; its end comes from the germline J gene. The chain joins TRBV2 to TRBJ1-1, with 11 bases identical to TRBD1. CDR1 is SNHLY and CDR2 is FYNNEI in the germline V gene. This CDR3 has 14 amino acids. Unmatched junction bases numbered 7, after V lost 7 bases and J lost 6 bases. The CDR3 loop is CASTGDRGMAEAFF. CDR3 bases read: TGTGCCAGCACCGGGGACAGGGGGATGGCTGAA.

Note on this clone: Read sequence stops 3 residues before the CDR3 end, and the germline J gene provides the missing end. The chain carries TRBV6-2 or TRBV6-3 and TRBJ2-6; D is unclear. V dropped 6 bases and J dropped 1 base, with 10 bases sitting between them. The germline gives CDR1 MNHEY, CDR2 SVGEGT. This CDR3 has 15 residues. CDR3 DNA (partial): TGTGCCAGCAGAAAGACCGGGTCTGGGGCCAACGTC. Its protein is CASRKTGSGANV. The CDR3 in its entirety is CASRKTGSGANVLTF.

CDR3 sequence reads: CASIAAGTGINSPLHF. The covered CDR3 bases are TGTGCCAGCATTGCCGCCGGGACAGGGATTAATTCACCC. The chain joins TRBV6-2 or TRBV6-3 to TRBJ1-6, with 9 bases matching TRBD1. The CDR3 end falls 3 residues outside the read, so it is completed with the germline J gene. V was clipped by 7 bases and J by 6 bases; unmatched bases: 10. The CDR3 is 16 amino acids. CDR1 is MNHEY, CDR2 SVGEGT, per germline.

The CDR3 loop is CASSQENRGFIEAFF. Partial CDR3 DNA: TGTGCCAGCAGCCAAGAGAACAGGGGGTTCATTGAA. This rearrangement joins TRBV4-2 to TRBJ1-1; the match to TRBD1 covers 8 bases. The read gets to within 3 residues of the CDR3 end, and the germline J gene fills in the rest. V shed 0 bases, J shed 7 bases, and the junction held 7 bases outside the gene matches. The CDR3 length is 15 residues. In germline, CDR1 is LGHNA, CDR2 YNFKEQ.